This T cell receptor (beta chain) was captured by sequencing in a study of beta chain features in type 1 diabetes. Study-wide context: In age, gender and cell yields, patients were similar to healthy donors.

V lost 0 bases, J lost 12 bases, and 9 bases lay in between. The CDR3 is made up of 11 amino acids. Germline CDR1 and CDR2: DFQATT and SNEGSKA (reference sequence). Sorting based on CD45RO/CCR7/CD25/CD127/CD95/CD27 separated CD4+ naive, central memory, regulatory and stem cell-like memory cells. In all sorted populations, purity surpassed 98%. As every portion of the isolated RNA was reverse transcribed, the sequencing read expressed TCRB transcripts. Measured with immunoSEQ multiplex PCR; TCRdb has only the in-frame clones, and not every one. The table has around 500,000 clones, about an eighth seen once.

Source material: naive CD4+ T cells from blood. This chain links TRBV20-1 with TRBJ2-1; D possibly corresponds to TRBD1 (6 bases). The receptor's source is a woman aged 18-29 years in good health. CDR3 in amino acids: CSARDAGAQFF. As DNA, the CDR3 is TGCAGTGCTAGAGATGCAGGGGCGCAGTTCTTC.